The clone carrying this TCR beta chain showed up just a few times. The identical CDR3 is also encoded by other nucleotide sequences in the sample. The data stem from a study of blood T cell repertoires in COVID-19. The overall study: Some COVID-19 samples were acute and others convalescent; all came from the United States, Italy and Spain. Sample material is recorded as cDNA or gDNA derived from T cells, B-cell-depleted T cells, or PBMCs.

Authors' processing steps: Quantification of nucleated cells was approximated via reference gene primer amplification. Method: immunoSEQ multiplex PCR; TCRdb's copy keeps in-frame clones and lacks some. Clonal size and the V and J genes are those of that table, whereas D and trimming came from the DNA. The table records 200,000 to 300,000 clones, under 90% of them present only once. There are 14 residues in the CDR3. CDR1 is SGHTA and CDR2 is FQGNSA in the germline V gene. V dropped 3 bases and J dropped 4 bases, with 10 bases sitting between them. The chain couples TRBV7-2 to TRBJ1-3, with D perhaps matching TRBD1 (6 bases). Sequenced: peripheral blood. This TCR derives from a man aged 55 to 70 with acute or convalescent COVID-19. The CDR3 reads CASSFGGLGNTIYF. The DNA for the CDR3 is TGTGCCAGCAGCTTTGGGGGCCTGGGAAACACCATATATTTT.